The 11 T cell receptor beta chains presented below share a single source sample, sequenced in a study of response to subunit inactivated influenza vaccine (dated by TCRdb to 2016 to 2018). Library creation used RT-PCR. Sequencing was carried out with an Illumina HiSeq 2500. TCRdb reworked the public reads: Q25 trimming with fastp, MiXCR clone assembly, productive beta chains retained. Every entry covers one CDR3 protein and lists the most common genes and DNA from its rows. Counted in this sample were roughly 710,000 distinct CDR3 sequences; approximately 14% of them appeared once. The top ten constitute 6% to 9.5% of the sample. Sequenced material: PBMCs from blood, taken 14 days before vaccination. These receptors all come from a man in his fifties or sixties who received an inactivated influenza vaccine. Donor details come from another sample of the same person, matched by shared clones.

The chain employs TRBV7-9 and TRBJ2-3; tentatively, D is TRBD2 (6 bases). The germline V gene has CDR1 SEHNR and CDR2 FQNEAQ (reference sequence). V lost 0 bases and J 4 bases, leaving 11 bases between the germline ends. This CDR3 comprises 15 residues. CDR3 coding DNA: TGTGCCAGCAGCTTAGCGACGGCTAGCGCAGATACGCAGTATTTT. Translating gives CASSLATASADTQYF.

This clonotype was found a few times. The V and J genes are TRBV20-1 and TRBJ2-5; TRBD2 matches 9 bases. Germline CDR1 is DFQATT and CDR2 is SNEGSKA (reference sequence). Trimming removed 6 bases from V and 3 bases from J; junction bases left unmatched: 11. This CDR3 comprises 15 residues. This CDR3 reads CSARNLAGSKETQYF. As DNA, the CDR3 is TGCAGTGCCCGGAACCTAGCGGGGTCGAAAGAGACCCAGTACTTC.

The rearrangement links TRBV28 to TRBJ2-2; tentative D call: TRBD1 (7 bases). Trimming cost V 5 bases and J 2 bases, with 21 bases left between them. The germline gives CDR1 MDHEN, CDR2 SYDVKM. The CDR3 has 18 amino acids. DNA of the CDR3: TGTGCCAGCAGTAAGGACAGGTGGGGGGCCCTAAACACCGGGGAGCTGTTTTTT. This sequence encodes CASSKDRWGALNTGELFF. Filled out from reference TRBV28 and TRBJ2-2, the complete variable domain reads DVKVTQSSRYLVKRTGEKVFLECVQDMDHENMFWYRQDPGLGLRLIYFSYDVKMKEKGDIPEGYSVSREKKERFSLILESASTNQTSMYLCASSKDRWGALNTGELFFGEGSRLTVL.

This clonotype turned up a few times. The chain has TRBV27 and TRBJ2-3; the match to TRBD1 covers 9 bases. Trimming cost V 6 bases and J 7 bases; bases outside gene matches: 5. The CDR3 totals 13 residues. Germline CDR1 reads MNHEY; CDR2 reads SMNVEV (reference sequence). The chain's CDR3 is CASSWDRVHTQYF. In DNA, the CDR3 is TGTGCCAGCAGCTGGGACAGGGTCCATACGCAGTATTTT.

This clonotype was seen more than once but under ten times. The gene calls are TRBV7-8 and TRBJ2-2; tentative D call: TRBD1 (5 bases). Germline V gives CDR1 SGHVS, CDR2 FQNEAQ. The CDR3 runs 14 residues. Trimming shortened V by 7 bases and J by 5 bases, and 14 bases separated the two germline ends. CDR3 DNA sequence: TGTGCCAGCACCCAGGGATCTCGAACCGGGGAGCTGTTTTTT. It yields the protein CASTQGSRTGELFF.

This clonotype was counted a few times. This chain connects TRBV7-6 to TRBJ1-5, with 7 bases lining up with TRBD1. V lost 1 base and J lost 9; bases outside the gene matches: 6. Per the germline V gene, CDR1 is SGHVS and CDR2 is FNYEAQ. The CDR3 consists of 14 residues. The CDR3 reads CASSLGGGNGPQHF. The CDR3 DNA reads TGTGCCAGCAGCTTAGGAGGGGGCAATGGGCCCCAGCATTTT.

This clonotype turned up a few times. This rearrangement joins TRBV20-1 to TRBJ2-5; possible D gene TRBD2, 7 bases. Germline CDR1 is DFQATT and CDR2 is SNEGSKA (reference sequence). V was trimmed by 0 bases and J by 5 bases, leaving 13 bases between them. The CDR3 consists of 14 residues. The CDR3 DNA reads TGCAGTGCTAGAGATCTTGGGGGGGCGGAGACCCAGTACTTC. Translation gives CSARDLGGAETQYF.

This clonotype was counted ten times or more. This rearrangement joins TRBV7-2 to TRBJ1-2; 10 nucleotides match TRBD1. Trimming took 2 bases from V and 3 from J; bases not matched to a gene: 3. Germline V CDR1 and CDR2: SGHTA, FQGNSA. The CDR3 totals 15 residues. The CDR3 protein is CASSLPGQGDYGYTF. In DNA, the CDR3 is TGTGCCAGCAGCTTACCCGGACAGGGGGACTATGGCTACACCTTC.

This clonotype was seen a few times. This chain uses TRBV11-2 with TRBJ2-7; unclear D gene. Germline CDR1 reads SGHAT; CDR2 reads FQNNGV. The CDR3 sequence is 12 residues long. V lost 5 bases to trimming and J lost 6 bases, with 11 bases between them. The CDR3 spells CASSPAVFEQYF. CDR3 sequence (DNA): TGTGCCAGCAGCCCCGCCGTCTTCGAGCAGTACTTC.

This chain links TRBV28 with TRBJ2-6; TRBD1 agrees at 9 bases. V trimming: 3 bases; J trimming: 2 bases; junction bases outside the gene matches: 11. Germline loops: CDR1 MDHEN, CDR2 SYDVKM. The CDR3 is made up of 19 amino acids. This CDR3 is CASSFPTTGGSPGANVLTF. The CDR3 DNA follows: TGTGCCAGCAGTTTTCCAACAACAGGGGGCTCCCCTGGGGCCAACGTCCTGACTTTC.

This CDR3 is CAWRGPGLAEESPYNEQFF. The CDR3 DNA reads as TGTGCCTGGAGAGGACCGGGACTAGCGGAAGAATCGCCCTACAATGAGCAGTTCTTC. The J gene is TRBJ2-1, the V gene TRBV30; 11 bases match TRBD2. The CDR3 has 19 residues. The germline gives CDR1 GTSNPN, CDR2 SVGIG (reference sequence). V trimming: 3 bases; J trimming: 2 bases; junction bases outside the gene matches: 15.